This T cell receptor (beta chain) stems from a study of cytomegalovirus exposure and HLA in healthy donors. This CDR3 spans 14 amino acids. V shed 5 bases, J shed 9 bases, and the junction held 8 bases outside the gene matches. Germline V gene data show CDR1 as LNHDA and CDR2 as SQIVND (reference sequence). To note about this clone: What it recognizes is unknown.

Study-level points and caveats: TCR beta V segments were, for the most part, productive about 87% or about 30% of the time in an earlier analysis. Per a later analysis, HLA-associated TCR beta chains showed more clonal expansion than other, equally common TCR beta chains.

The PCR contained 60 Vbeta and 13 Jbeta primers. Method: immunoSEQ multiplex PCR; TCRdb's copy keeps in-frame clones and lacks some. The profile shows 150,000 to 180,000 clones, approximately 74% of them singletons. The receptor was isolated from a man younger than 35 in good health and CMV-seronegative. The sample comprised PBMCs. The chain couples TRBV19 to TRBJ1-4; TRBD1 agrees at 8 bases. The CDR3 bases are TGTGCCAGTAGTCATGGGACAGGTCGGCAAAAACTGTTTTTT. It codes for CASSHGTGRQKLFF.